These 7 T cell receptor beta chains were sequenced from one sample in a study of blood T cell repertoires in COVID-19. Method: immunoSEQ multiplex PCR; TCRdb's copy keeps in-frame clones and lacks some. The sample records approximately 200,000 clones, around 89% being singletons. Sequenced input: PBMCs or T cells enriched from blood (not recorded which). These receptors were taken from a woman between 18 and 29 years old in a cohort exposed to, infected with or recovered from COVID-19 (not recorded which).

The chain's CDR3 is CASSRGQNTEAFF. DNA of the CDR3: TGTGCCAGCAGCCGGGGACAGAACACTGAAGCTTTCTTT. The V call is TRBV7-3, the J call TRBJ1-1, with D perhaps matching TRBD1 (6 bases). This CDR3 is 13 amino acids long. Germline CDR1 is SGHTA and CDR2 is FQGTGA. The germline V and J ends were trimmed by 5 bases and 1 base, with 8 bases remaining between them.

CDR3 sequence (DNA): TGTGCCAGCAGCTTAGGGGACTACTCCTACGAGCAGTACTTC. This sequence encodes CASSLGDYSYEQYF. The rearrangement joins TRBV7-2 to TRBJ2-7, with 7 bases matching TRBD2. The CDR3 totals 14 residues. Trimming cost V 1 base and J 0 bases; bases outside gene matches: 0. Germline V gene data show CDR1 as SGHTA and CDR2 as FQGNSA.

The chain employs TRBV14 and TRBJ2-2; 7 bases map to TRBD2. This CDR3 spans 16 amino acids. Losses at the gene ends were 2 bases for V and 6 bases for J; bases not matched to a gene: 9. Germline lookup yields CDR1 SGHDN and CDR2 FVKESK. CDR3 sequence: CASSQLSTSEAGELFF. As DNA, the CDR3 is TGTGCCAGCAGCCAATTGTCCACTAGCGAGGCCGGGGAGCTGTTTTTT.

V gene TRBV28 combines with J gene TRBJ2-1; 9 nucleotides align to TRBD1. The CDR3 consists of 14 residues. Germline V gene lookup returns CDR1 MDHEN and CDR2 SYDVKM. V was clipped by 5 bases and J by 9 bases; unmatched bases: 8. CDR3 sequence: CASSPRTGVVEQFF. As DNA, the CDR3 is TGTGCCAGCAGTCCAAGGACAGGGGTTGTTGAGCAGTTCTTC.

V and J are TRBV29-1 and TRBJ2-3, with TRBD2 identical over 10 bases. The germline V gene encodes CDR1 SQVTM and CDR2 ANQGSEA. V lost 2 bases and J lost 0; bases outside the gene matches: 2. The CDR3 length is 15 residues. CDR3 nucleotides: TGCAGCGTTGAAATAGCGGGGGGTAGCACAGATACGCAGTATTTT. This gives the protein CSVEIAGGSTDTQYF.

This clone has a handful of counts. The J gene is TRBJ2-2, the V gene TRBV7-6, with TRBD1 as a possible D gene (5 bases). CDR1 is SGHVS, CDR2 FNYEAQ, per germline. The CDR3 sequence is 16 residues long. V dropped 1 base and J dropped 7 bases, with 16 bases sitting between them. Written as DNA, the CDR3 is TGTGCCAGCAGCTTAGATCTCCCGGGCCAGGGCGGGGAGCTGTTTTTT. It specifies CASSLDLPGQGGELFF.

The J gene is TRBJ1-1, the V gene TRBV12-3 or TRBV12-4; D uncertain. V dropped 4 bases and J dropped 3 bases, with 6 bases sitting between them. This CDR3 contains 12 residues. CDR3 loop: CASSYSDTEAFF. CDR3 bases: TGTGCCAGCAGTTACAGTGACACTGAAGCTTTCTTT.